This T cell receptor beta chain was obtained from a study of T cells after yellow fever vaccination. Study summary: SMART-Seq v4 Ultra Low Input prepared the low-cell-number fractions. Study-wide findings and caveats: Reappearance after the booster was seen for most primary-vaccination clones, at 95% to 97% CD4 and 70% to 90% CD8.

As concerns this clonotype: Its antigen remains unknown.

The CDR3 has 12 residues. Germline lookup yields CDR1 DFQATT and CDR2 SNEGSKA (reference sequence). V lost 4 bases to trimming and J lost 9 bases, with 15 bases between them. A universal primer site and UMIs were added as TCR cDNA was made by 5'RACE template switching. Using its own MiXCR run on the 5' RACE reads, TCRdb lists one record per CDR3 protein. The sample shows about 550,000 distinct CDR3 sequences, roughly 19% of them seen only once. The chain employs TRBV20-1 and TRBJ1-2, with TRBD1 as a possible D gene (5 bases). This specimen consisted of PBMCs, obtained 15 days after the yellow fever booster vaccination. The source is a man under 40 who received the YFV17D yellow fever vaccine. CDR3 amino acids: CSAMWGNRRYTF. CDR3 DNA sequence: TGCAGTGCTATGTGGGGGAATCGGCGCTACACCTTC.